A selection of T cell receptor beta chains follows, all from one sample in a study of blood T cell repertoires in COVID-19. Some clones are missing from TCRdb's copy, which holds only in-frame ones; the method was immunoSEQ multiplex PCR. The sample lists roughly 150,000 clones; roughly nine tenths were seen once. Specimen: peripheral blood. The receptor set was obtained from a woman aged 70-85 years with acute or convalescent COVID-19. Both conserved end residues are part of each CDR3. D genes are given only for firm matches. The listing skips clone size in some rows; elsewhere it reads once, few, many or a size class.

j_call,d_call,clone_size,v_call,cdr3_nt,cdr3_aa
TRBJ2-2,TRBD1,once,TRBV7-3,TGTGCCAGCAGCGCCACGGGACAGGGGAACACCGGGGAGCTGTTTTTT,CASSATGQGNTGELFF
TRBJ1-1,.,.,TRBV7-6,TGTGCCAGCAGCTTATGGGCCCTCCAAAAAGGCCCAAAATCGAACACTGAAGCTTTCTTT,CASSLWALQKGPKSNTEAFF
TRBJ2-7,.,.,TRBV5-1,TGCGCCAGCAGCCCACTACCTAGCGTATACGAGCAGTACTTC,CASSPLPSVYEQYF
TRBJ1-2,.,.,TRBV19,TGTGCCAGTAGTACCCTCGGGGGGATCAACTATGGCTACACCTTC,CASSTLGGINYGYTF
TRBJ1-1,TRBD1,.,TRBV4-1,TGCGCCAGCAGGGACAGGGTGAGAAAGAACACTGAAGCTTTCTTT,CASRDRVRKNTEAFF
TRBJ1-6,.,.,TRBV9,TGTGCCAGCAGCGTTGGTCCGGATTCACCCCTCCACTTT,CASSVGPDSPLHF
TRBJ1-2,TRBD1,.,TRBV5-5,TGTGCCAGCAGCCCACAGGGGGGTATTAACTATGGCTACACCTTC,CASSPQGGINYGYTF
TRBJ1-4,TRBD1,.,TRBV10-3,TGTGCCAGCAGTTTAAGTTCAGGGGGTATTGAAAAACTGTTTTTT,CASSLSSGGIEKLFF
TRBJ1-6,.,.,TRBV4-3,TGCGCCAGCAGCCAAGAATTTCCGGGAAGGGAGAATAATTCACCCCTCCACTTT,CASSQEFPGRENNSPLHF
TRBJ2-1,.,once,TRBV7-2,TGTGCCAGCAGCTTTCTCGGGACATCCACCTACAATGAGCAGTTCTTC,CASSFLGTSTYNEQFF
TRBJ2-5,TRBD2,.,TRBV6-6,TGTGCCACCACCGCTAGCGGGGGTGATTGGAGGACCCAGTACTTC,CATTASGGDWRTQYF
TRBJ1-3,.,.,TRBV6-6,TGTGCCAGCAGACAGGGTAATGGAAACACCATATATTTT,CASRQGNGNTIYF
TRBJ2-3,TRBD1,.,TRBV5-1,TGCGCCAGCAGCTTCTCGCAGGGGGCACCCACAGATACGCAGTATTTT,CASSFSQGAPTDTQYF
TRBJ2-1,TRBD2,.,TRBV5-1,TGCGCCAGCAGCTTGGAGCTAGCGGGGGTTAACAATGAGCAGTTCTTC,CASSLELAGVNNEQFF
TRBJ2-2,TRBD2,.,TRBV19,TGTGCCAGTGGCTTAGCGGGGGGGCAACGAACCGGGGAGCTGTTTTTT,CASGLAGGQRTGELFF
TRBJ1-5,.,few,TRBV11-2,TGTGCCAGCAGCCCTACAGGGATTAGCAATCAGCCCCAGCATTTT,CASSPTGISNQPQHF
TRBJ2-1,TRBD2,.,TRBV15,TGTGCCACCAGCAGGACTAGCGGGGGCATTCGTGAGCAGTTCTTC,CATSRTSGGIREQFF
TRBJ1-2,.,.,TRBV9,TGTGCCAGCAGCGTAGTAGCCTCGGGGGTCTATGGCTACACCTTC,CASSVVASGVYGYTF
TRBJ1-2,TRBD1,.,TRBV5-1,TGCGCCAGCAGCCAGTCGGGACAGGACTATGGCTACACCTTC,CASSQSGQDYGYTF
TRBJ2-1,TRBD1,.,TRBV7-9,TGTGCCAGCAGCTCTCGACAGGGGGGATTGTTCTTC,CASSSRQGGLFF
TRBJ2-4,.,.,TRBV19,TGTGCCAGTAGTCCAACGTACGGCAAAAACATTCAGTACTTC,CASSPTYGKNIQYF
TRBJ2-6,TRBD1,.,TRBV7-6,TGTGCCAGCAGCCCGCAGGGGGCGGGAGGGGCCAACGTCCTGACTTTC,CASSPQGAGGANVLTF
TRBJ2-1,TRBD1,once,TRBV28,TGTGCCAGCATAGACAGGGCAACCTACAATGAGCAGTTCTTC,CASIDRATYNEQFF
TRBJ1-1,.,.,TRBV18,TGTGCCAGCTCACCAAGTTTAGGAGGGGTGAACACTGAAGCTTTCTTT,CASSPSLGGVNTEAFF
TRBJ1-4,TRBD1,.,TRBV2,TGTGCCAGCAGCCGGGACAGTGCAACTAATGAAAAACTGTTTTTT,CASSRDSATNEKLFF
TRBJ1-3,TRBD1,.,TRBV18,TGTGCCAGCTCACCTTTGGGACAGGCCGGAAACACCATATATTTT,CASSPLGQAGNTIYF
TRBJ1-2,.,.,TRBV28,TGTGCCAGCAGTTCTCCGGGACACCTCTATGGCTACACCTTC,CASSSPGHLYGYTF
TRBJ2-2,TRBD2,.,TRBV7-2,TGTGCCAGCAGCTTAGCCGCGGGGGGGCCCATTGCCGGGGAGCTGTTTTTT,CASSLAAGGPIAGELFF
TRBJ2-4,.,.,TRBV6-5,TGTGCCAGCAGTTACGGCATCTCCAAAAACATTCAGTACTTC,CASSYGISKNIQYF
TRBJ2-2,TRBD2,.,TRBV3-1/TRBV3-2,TGTGCCAGCAGCAAGACTAGCGGGGGGGCGCGGACCACCGGGGAGCTGTTTTTT,CASSKTSGGARTTGELFF
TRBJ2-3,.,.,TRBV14,TGTGCCAGCAGCCCCGGGACAGATACGCAGTATTTT,CASSPGTDTQYF
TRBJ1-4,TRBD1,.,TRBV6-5,TGTGCCAGCAGGATGGGACAGGGAGGTTTTAGACTGTTTTTT,CASRMGQGGFRLFF
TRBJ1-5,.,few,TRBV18,TGTGCCAGCTCACAGACGACGGGGGGGCGTTGGCCCCAGCATTTT,CASSQTTGGRWPQHF
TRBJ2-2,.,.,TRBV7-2,TGTGCCAGCAGCTTACGAGAATACGCGAACACCGGGGAGCTGTTTTTT,CASSLREYANTGELFF
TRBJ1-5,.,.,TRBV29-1,TGCAGCGTTGGGTGGGGCATCGGGAGCAATCAGCCCCAGCATTTT,CSVGWGIGSNQPQHF
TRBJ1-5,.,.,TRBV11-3,TGTGCCAGCAGCTTAGGGGGGGTAGGACGGTATAGCAATCAGCCCCAGCATTTT,CASSLGGVGRYSNQPQHF
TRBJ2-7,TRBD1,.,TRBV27,TGTGCCAGCAGTGGACAGGGTAGGTACGAGCAGTACTTC,CASSGQGRYEQYF
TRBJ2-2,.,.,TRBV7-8,TGTGCCAGCAGCCGTGGGCCGACCGGGGAGCTGTTTTTT,CASSRGPTGELFF
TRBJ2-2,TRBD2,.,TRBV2,TGTGCCAGCAGTGAACGGCGGGGGGACACCGGGGAGCTGTTTTTT,CASSERRGDTGELFF
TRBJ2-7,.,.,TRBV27,TGTGCCAGCAGTTTCCGACCCTCTAGTTCCTACGAGCAGTACTTC,CASSFRPSSSYEQYF
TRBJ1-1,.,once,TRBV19,TGTGCCAGTAGTCCGCGGGGGGGTACTAACACTGAAGCTTTCTTT,CASSPRGGTNTEAFF
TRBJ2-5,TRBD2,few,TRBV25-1,TGTGCCAGCAGTGAATGGGGTAGCGGGGGCCCCGTGGGGGAGACCCAGTACTTC,CASSEWGSGGPVGETQYF
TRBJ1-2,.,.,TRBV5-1,TGCGCCAGCAGCTTGGGGGCAGGGTCCTACTATGGCTACATCTTC,CASSLGAGSYYGYIF
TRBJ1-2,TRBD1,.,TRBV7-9,TGTGCCAGCAGCTTAGGTTCAGGCGGGACAGTGGATGGCTACACCTTC,CASSLGSGGTVDGYTF
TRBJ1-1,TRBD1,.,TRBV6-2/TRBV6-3,TGTGCCAGCAGTTACGGACAGGGGGCGCGCACTGAAGCTTTCTTT,CASSYGQGARTEAFF
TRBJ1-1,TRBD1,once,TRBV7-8,TGTGCCAGCAGCTTAGGGACAGGGAGTACGAACACTGAAGCTTTCTTT,CASSLGTGSTNTEAFF
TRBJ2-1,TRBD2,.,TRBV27,TGTGCCAGCAGTTCATCCCACAGCGGGGCGGCTGAGCAGTTCTTC,CASSSSHSGAAEQFF
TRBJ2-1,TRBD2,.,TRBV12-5,TGTGCTAGTGGCCCCCCGGGACTAGCGCCACTAAGCTCCTACAATGAGCAGTTCTTC,CASGPPGLAPLSSYNEQFF
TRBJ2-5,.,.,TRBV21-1,TGTGCCAGCACCCCAAATCGACTAGCGGGGGCGGAGACCCAGTACTTC,CASTPNRLAGAETQYF
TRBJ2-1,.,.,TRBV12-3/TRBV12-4,TGTGCCAGCACCTCTAGTTACCATGAGCAGTTCTTC,CASTSSYHEQFF
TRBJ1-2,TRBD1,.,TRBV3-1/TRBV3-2,TGTGCCAGCAGTCGGACAGGGGAGATGGGCTATGGCTACACCTTC,CASSRTGEMGYGYTF
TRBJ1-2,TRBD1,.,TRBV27,TGTGCCAGCAGTTTAATGGGACAGGGGTTATATGGCTACACCTTC,CASSLMGQGLYGYTF
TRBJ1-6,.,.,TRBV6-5,TGTGCCAGCAGTAAAAAACAAGTGAATTCACCCCTCCACTTT,CASSKKQVNSPLHF
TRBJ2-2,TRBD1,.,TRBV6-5,TGTGCCGGCGTCAAGGGGGCGAGGACCGGGGAGCTGTTTTTT,CAGVKGARTGELFF